This T cell receptor beta chain was recovered during a study of blood T cell repertoires in COVID-19 (dated by TCRdb to 2020 to 2021). About the study as a whole: Samples from collaborators originated in the United States, Italy and Spain and spanned both the acute and convalescent phases of COVID-19. The material from the prospective study consisted of cDNA or gDNA derived from T cells, B-cell-depleted T cells, or PBMCs. The dataset comprised deeply sampled blood TCRbeta repertoires from subjects exposed to, actively infected with, or recovered from COVID-19. The repertoires were released in a freely available public database meant as a resource for research on the immune response to SARS-CoV-2. Samples were obtained from the ongoing ImmuneRACE study (first 160 participants) and from some 1,200 subjects provided by 6 global collaborators. Nearly every sample came with metadata listing a de-identified subject ID, COVID-19 status, age in years and sex. Where available, HLA class I and class II types were taken from metadata supplied by the sample provider and were not determined by assay-based typing.

From the germline V gene, CDR1 is MGHDK and CDR2 is SYGVNS. V lost 5 bases and J lost 3 bases, and the count of bases not matched to a germline gene is 6. There are 15 amino acids in the CDR3, from cysteine to phenylalanine inclusive. Only the CDR3 region is kept as DNA, spanning 45 bases read in frame from base 1. Concerning this clone: No cognate antigen has been identified for it. Qualities for individual bases were not recorded, and no much larger clone is one base off.

The full study reports these points: Clinical and demographic metadata were provided uncurated, with the amount varying by source and participant.

One collaborating source in Seattle enrolled patients during active infection and followed them longitudinally through the course of disease. The collaborating institutions used their own protocols to collect whole blood in K2EDTA tubes. For TCRbeta analysis, collaborators shipped samples in one of three forms: frozen whole blood, isolated PBMCs, or DNA extracted from either of those sample types. The immunoSEQ Assay, a bias-controlled multiplex PCR, was used to amplify TCRbeta CDR3 regions from genomic DNA. Per the authors' processing: The number of nucleated cells in each sample was estimated by amplification of reference gene primers within the assay. To quantify the absolute abundance of each unique TCRbeta CDR3 rearrangement, sequence reads were collapsed and filtered. For each sample, productive Simpson clonality was calculated by taking the square root of Simpson's diversity index across productive rearrangements. Not all clones reach the TCRdb copy of this immuneACCESS table, which keeps in-frame sequences only. Checked studies attribute under half of the gap to unresolved V genes and leave the rest unexplained. The D gene and trimming were derived from the DNA, and the V and J assignments and clone size from that table. The sample table contains under 250,000 clones; only one count was recorded for around 88% of them. The biggest ten clones account for around 6.6% of the sample.

The clonotype originates from a woman aged 25 to 45 with COVID-19, enrolled during active disease. Rearrangement joined TRBV25-1 to TRBJ2-7; TRBD1 lines up with 11 middle nucleotides. The sample consisted of peripheral blood. The sequence in DNA is TGTGCCAGCAGTACTCGGGGGACAGGGGGCTACGAGCAGTACTTC. This gives the protein CASSTRGTGGYEQYF.